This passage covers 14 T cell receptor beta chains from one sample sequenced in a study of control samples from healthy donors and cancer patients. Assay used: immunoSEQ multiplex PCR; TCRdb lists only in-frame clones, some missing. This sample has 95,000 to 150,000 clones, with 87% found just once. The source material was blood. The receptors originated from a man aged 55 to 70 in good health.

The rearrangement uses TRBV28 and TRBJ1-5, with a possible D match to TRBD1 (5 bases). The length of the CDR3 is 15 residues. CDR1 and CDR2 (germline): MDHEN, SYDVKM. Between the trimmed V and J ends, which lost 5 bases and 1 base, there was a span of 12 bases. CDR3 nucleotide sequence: TGTGCCAGCAGTCCCGGTGGGGGGAGCAATCAGCCCCAGCATTTT. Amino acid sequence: CASSPGGGSNQPQHF.

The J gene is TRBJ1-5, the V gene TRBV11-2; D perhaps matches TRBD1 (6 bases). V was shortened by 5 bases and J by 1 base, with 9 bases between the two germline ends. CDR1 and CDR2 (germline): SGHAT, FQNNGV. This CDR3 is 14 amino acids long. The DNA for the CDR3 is TGTGCCAGCAGCAGAGGGGGAAGCAATCAGCCCCAGCATTTT. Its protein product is CASSRGGSNQPQHF.

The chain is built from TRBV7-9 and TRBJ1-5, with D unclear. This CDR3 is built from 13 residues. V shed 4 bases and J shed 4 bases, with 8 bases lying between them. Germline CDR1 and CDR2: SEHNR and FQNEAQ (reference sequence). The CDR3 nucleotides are TGTGCCAGCAGCTGGGAAGATAATCAGCCCCAGCATTTT. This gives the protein CASSWEDNQPQHF.

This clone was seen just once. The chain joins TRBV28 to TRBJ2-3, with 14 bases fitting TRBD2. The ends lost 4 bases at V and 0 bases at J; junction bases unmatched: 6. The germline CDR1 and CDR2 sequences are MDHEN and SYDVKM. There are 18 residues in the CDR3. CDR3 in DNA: TGTGCCAGCAGTTCCCAACGACTAGCGGGGGGGAGCACAGATACGCAGTATTTT. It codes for CASSSQRLAGGSTDTQYF.

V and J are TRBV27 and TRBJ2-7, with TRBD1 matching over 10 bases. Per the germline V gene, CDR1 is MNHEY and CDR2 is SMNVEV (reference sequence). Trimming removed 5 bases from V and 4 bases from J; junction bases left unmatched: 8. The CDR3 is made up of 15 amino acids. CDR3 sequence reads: CASSLTGTGVYEQYF. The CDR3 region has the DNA TGTGCCAGCAGTCTTACCGGGACAGGGGTATACGAGCAGTACTTC.

The CDR3 spells CASSLGRTSGNTIYF. Here the CDR3 DNA reads TGTGCCAGCAGCTTAGGCAGGACCTCTGGAAACACCATATATTTT. The V gene is TRBV7-2, the J gene TRBJ1-3; D is uncertain. This CDR3 has 15 residues. From germline, CDR1 is SGHTA and CDR2 FQGNSA. The V end lost 1 base, the J end lost 0 bases, and 7 bases lay between the germline ends.

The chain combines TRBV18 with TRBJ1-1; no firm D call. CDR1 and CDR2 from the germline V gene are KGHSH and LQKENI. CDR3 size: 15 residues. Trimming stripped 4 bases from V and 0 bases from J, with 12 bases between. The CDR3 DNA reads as TGTGCCAGCTCACGCTCTGGTGCCCTGAACACTGAAGCTTTCTTT. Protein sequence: CASSRSGALNTEAFF.

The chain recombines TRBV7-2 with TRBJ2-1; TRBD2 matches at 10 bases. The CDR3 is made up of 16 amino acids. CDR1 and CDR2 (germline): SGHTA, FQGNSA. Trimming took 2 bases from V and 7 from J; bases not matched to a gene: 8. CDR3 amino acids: CASSLSATSGFNEQFF. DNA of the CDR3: TGTGCCAGCAGCTTATCCGCGACTAGCGGGTTTAATGAGCAGTTCTTC.

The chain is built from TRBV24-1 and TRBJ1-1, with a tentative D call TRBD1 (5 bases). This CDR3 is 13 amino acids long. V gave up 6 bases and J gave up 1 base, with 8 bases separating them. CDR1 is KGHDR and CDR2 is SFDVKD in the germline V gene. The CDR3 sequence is CATSFTGNTEAFF. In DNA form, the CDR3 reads TGTGCCACCAGTTTTACAGGGAACACTGAAGCTTTCTTT.

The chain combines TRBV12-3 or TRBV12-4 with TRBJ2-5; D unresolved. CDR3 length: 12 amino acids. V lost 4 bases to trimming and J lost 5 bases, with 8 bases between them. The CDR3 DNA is TGTGCCAGCAGTTCAACCCGCGAGACCCAGTACTTC. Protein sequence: CASSSTRETQYF.

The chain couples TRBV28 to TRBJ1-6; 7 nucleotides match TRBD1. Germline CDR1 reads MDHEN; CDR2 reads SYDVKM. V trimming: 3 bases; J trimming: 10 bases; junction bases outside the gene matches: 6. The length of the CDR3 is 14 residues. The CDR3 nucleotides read TGTGCCAGCAGTTTGGCAGGGGGTTGGTCACCCCTCCACTTT. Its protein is CASSLAGGWSPLHF.

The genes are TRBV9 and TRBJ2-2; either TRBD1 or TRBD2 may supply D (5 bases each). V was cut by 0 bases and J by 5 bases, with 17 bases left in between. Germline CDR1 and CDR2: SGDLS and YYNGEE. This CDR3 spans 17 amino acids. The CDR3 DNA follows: TGTGCCAGCAGCGTAGTGCCGGGGCCGATGGGGACCGGGGAGCTGTTTTTT. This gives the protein CASSVVPGPMGTGELFF.

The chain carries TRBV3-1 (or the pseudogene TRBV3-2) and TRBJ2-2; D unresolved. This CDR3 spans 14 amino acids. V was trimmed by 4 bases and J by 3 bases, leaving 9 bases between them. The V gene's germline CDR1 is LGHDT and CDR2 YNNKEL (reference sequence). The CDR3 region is CASSPLGYTGELFF. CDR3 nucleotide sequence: TGTGCCAGCAGCCCCCTAGGGTACACCGGGGAGCTGTTTTTT.

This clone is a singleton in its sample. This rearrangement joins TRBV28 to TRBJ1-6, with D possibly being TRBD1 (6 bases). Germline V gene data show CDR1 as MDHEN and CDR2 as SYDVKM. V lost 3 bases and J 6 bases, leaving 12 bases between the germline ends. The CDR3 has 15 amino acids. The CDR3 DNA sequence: TGTGCCAGCAGTTTGTTTGACAGGATTAATTCACCCCTCCACTTT. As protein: CASSLFDRINSPLHF.